These 22 T cell receptor beta chains came from one sample sequenced in a study of response to subunit inactivated influenza vaccine. TCRdb analysed the RT-PCR reads with MiXCR anew, one entry per CDR3 protein. The table has hundreds of thousands of distinct CDR3 sequences, around a sixth seen once. This specimen was PBMCs from blood, taken roughly 5 days after vaccination. These receptors all stem from a middle-aged man who received an inactivated influenza vaccine.

In DNA, the CDR3 is TGCGCCAGCAGCCAAGATCACAGGGGTGGTCAGCCCCAGCATTTT. Translated, it gives CASSQDHRGGQPQHF. This chain links TRBV4-1 with TRBJ1-5; TRBD1 matches 7 bases. Germline V gives CDR1 MGHRA, CDR2 YSYEKL. This CDR3 spans 15 amino acids. The trim removed 0 bases at V and 6 bases at J, leaving 5 bases unmatched.

This clonotype was picked up a small number of times. The genes are TRBV5-1 and TRBJ1-2; D not resolved. CDR1 and CDR2 (germline): SGHRS, YFSETQ. The length of the CDR3 is 15 residues. Trimming shortened V by 5 bases and J by 4 bases, and 18 bases separated the two germline ends. As DNA, the CDR3 is TGCGCCAGCAGGTACTCCCCGACACCAGGCTATGGCTACACCTTC. It yields the protein CASRYSPTPGYGYTF.

This clonotype was seen a few times. The rearrangement links TRBV7-2 to TRBJ2-3; 12 bases align to TRBD2. The CDR3 spans 17 residues. J lost 0 bases, V lost 3 bases, and 4 bases had no gene match. Germline V lookup: CDR1 SGHTA, CDR2 FQGNSA. CDR3 sequence (DNA): TGTGCCAGCAGCTTTGGACTAGCGGGACCTAGCACAGATACGCAGTATTTT. It encodes CASSFGLAGPSTDTQYF. Complete variable domain (other parts from reference TRBV7-2 and TRBJ2-3): GAGVSQSPSNKVTEKGKDVELRCDPISGHTALYWYRQSLGQGLEFLIYFQGNSAPDKSGLPSDRFSAERTGGSVSTLTIQRTQQEDSAVYLCASSFGLAGPSTDTQYFGPGTRLTVL.

A few counts support this clonotype. The chain uses TRBV7-8 and TRBJ1-5; 8 nucleotides agree with TRBD1. CDR1 is SGHVS, CDR2 FQNEAQ, per germline. V was pared by 6 bases and J by 5 bases, with 6 bases of the junction left unmatched. This CDR3 comprises 14 residues. The CDR3 sequence is CASSRGQGDQPQHF. CDR3 DNA: TGTGCCAGCAGTCGAGGACAGGGCGATCAGCCCCAGCATTTT.

This clonotype was seen more than once but under ten times. This sequence joins TRBV5-1 and TRBJ2-2; the match to TRBD2 covers 9 bases. The V and J ends lost 0 bases and 5 bases, in that order; junction bases with no gene match: 8. The CDR3 runs to 17 residues. Per germline, CDR1 SGHRS and CDR2 YFSETQ. The CDR3 nucleotides read TGCGCCAGCAGCTTGGAAGTTTTAGCGGGAGATACCGGGGAGCTGTTTTTT. Translating it yields CASSLEVLAGDTGELFF.

V is TRBV20-1 and J is TRBJ2-1; a possible D gene is TRBD2 (6 bases). The CDR3 spans 13 residues. Germline loops: CDR1 DFQATT, CDR2 SNEGSKA (reference sequence). V was pared by 7 bases and J by 3 bases, with 13 bases between. CDR3 nucleotides: TGCAGTGGATCGGGACTTCGCTACAATGAGCAGTTCTTC. This encodes CSGSGLRYNEQFF.

Only a few counts were recorded for this clonotype. At one end the junction does not follow the germline gene, possibly because of a read error. This sequence joins TRBV2 and TRBJ2-7, with D perhaps TRBD1 (6 bases). The CDR3 totals 11 residues. Germline CDR1 is SNHLY and CDR2 is FYNNEI. Here the CDR3 reads CASRSPGHFIF. The CDR3, as DNA: TGTGCCAGCAGATCACCGGGACATTTTATCTTC.

The chain recombines TRBV7-2 with TRBJ1-2; D is unclear. CDR3 length: 11 amino acids. Germline CDR1 and CDR2: SGHTA and FQGNSA. V was trimmed by 1 base and J by 8 bases, leaving 5 bases between them. CDR3 amino acids: CASSLVVGYTF. The CDR3 nucleotides read TGTGCCAGCAGCTTAGTTGTGGGCTACACCTTC. The variable domain in full, completed from reference TRBV7-2 and TRBJ1-2, reads GAGVSQSPSNKVTEKGKDVELRCDPISGHTALYWYRQSLGQGLEFLIYFQGNSAPDKSGLPSDRFSAERTGGSVSTLTIQRTQQEDSAVYLCASSLVVGYTFGSGTRLTVV.

This chain connects TRBV29-1 to TRBJ2-1, with D unresolved. Germline V gives CDR1 SQVTM, CDR2 ANQGSEA. Trimming shortened V by 0 bases and J by 0 bases, and 12 bases separated the two germline ends. CDR3 length equals 16 residues. The CDR3 region is CSVEDGQTSSYNEQFF. CDR3 bases: TGCAGCGTTGAAGATGGGCAAACGAGCTCCTACAATGAGCAGTTCTTC.

V usage is TRBV29-1 and J usage is TRBJ2-2; TRBD2 agrees at 14 bases. Germline V lookup: CDR1 SQVTM, CDR2 ANQGSEA. The CDR3 is 14 amino acids. V lost 7 bases and J lost 5; bases outside the gene matches: 3. DNA of the CDR3: TGCAGCGGAGGACTAGCGGGAGGTACCGGGGAGCTGTTTTTT. It encodes CSGGLAGGTGELFF.

This CDR3 is CASSEARREGRPQHF. In DNA, the CDR3 is TGTGCCAGCAGTGAAGCTCGTCGGGAAGGTAGGCCCCAGCATTTT. The chain uses TRBV6-1 and TRBJ1-5, with D unclear. Germline V gene sequence: CDR1 MNHNS, CDR2 SASEGT. This CDR3 region has 15 residues. The V end was cut by 0 bases, the J end by 9 bases, with 15 bases between.

This chain links TRBV3-1 with TRBJ2-5; possibly TRBD2 for D (7 bases). This CDR3 is built from 14 residues. Trimming cost V 9 bases and J 2 bases, with 16 bases left between them. CDR1 LGHDT and CDR2 YNNKEL come from the germline V gene (reference sequence). The CDR3: CASRRRGPQETQYF. The CDR3 bases are TGTGCCAGTAGGCGGCGGGGGCCTCAAGAGACCCAGTACTTC.

This clonotype was recorded at least ten times. This chain connects TRBV12-3 or TRBV12-4 to TRBJ2-7, with D perhaps given as TRBD1 or TRBD2 (6 bases each). The CDR3 has 14 amino acids. V lost 7 bases and J lost 0, with 13 bases in between. The CDR3 reads CASKRGESSYEQYF. CDR3 coding DNA: TGTGCCAGCAAAAGGGGGGAGAGCTCCTACGAGCAGTACTTC.

The J gene is TRBJ2-3, the V gene TRBV12-3 or TRBV12-4; D might be TRBD2 (6 bases). V dropped 3 bases and J dropped 0 bases, with 10 bases sitting between them. The CDR3 covers 15 residues. The CDR3 loop reads CASSFLRGSTDTQYF. The CDR3 bases are TGTGCCAGCAGTTTCCTTCGGGGGAGCACAGATACGCAGTATTTT.

The rearrangement uses TRBV20-1 and TRBJ1-5, with D possibly TRBD1 on 6 matching bases. The CDR3 consists of 13 residues. Deletions cut 5 bases from V and 6 bases from J, with 14 bases between. Germline assignment: CDR1 DFQATT and CDR2 SNEGSKA (reference sequence). CDR3 sequence reads: CSAYRDRSQPQHF. In DNA, the CDR3 is TGCAGTGCTTACAGGGATCGGAGTCAGCCCCAGCATTTT.

This clonotype came up a few times. This chain links TRBV12-3 or TRBV12-4 with TRBJ2-7; tentatively, D is TRBD1 (5 bases). With 6 bases removed from V and 4 bases from J, the gap between germline ends came to 10 bases. The CDR3 length is 12 residues. CDR3 sequence (DNA): TGTGCCAGCAGCCCCAGGGCTTACGAGCAGTACTTC. Protein: CASSPRAYEQYF.

This clonotype was counted between two and nine times. V usage is TRBV20-1 and J usage is TRBJ2-5, with D possibly TRBD1 on 6 matching bases. Germline values: CDR1 DFQATT, CDR2 SNEGSKA (reference sequence). This CDR3 comprises 13 residues. V shed 6 bases and J shed 2 bases, with 13 bases lying between them. This chain's CDR3 is CSARTGLQETQYF. The DNA for the CDR3 is TGCAGTGCACGAACAGGGTTACAAGAGACCCAGTACTTC.

In its sample, this clonotype was seen once. The CDR3 ends on some other residue instead of the conserved phenylalanine or tryptophan, so this is likely a read error. The V and J genes are TRBV20-1 and TRBJ2-7; D possibly uses TRBD1 or TRBD2 (6 bases each). Per the germline V gene, CDR1 is DFQATT and CDR2 is SNEGSKA (reference sequence). The CDR3 consists of 12 residues. Trimming shortened V by 5 bases and J by 2 bases, and 10 bases separated the two germline ends. The CDR3 coding sequence is TGCAGTGCTGGAGGGGGGCCCTACGAGCAGTACCTC. Encoded protein: CSAGGGPYEQYL.

The sample holds many counts of this clonotype. The V and J genes are TRBV12-3 or TRBV12-4 and TRBJ2-1; 7 bases match TRBD1. The ends lost 6 bases at V and 2 bases at J; junction bases unmatched: 7. This CDR3 is 15 amino acids long. The CDR3 DNA reads as TGTGCCAGCAGCCCCCACAGGGGACCCTACAATGAGCAGTTCTTC. Amino acid sequence: CASSPHRGPYNEQFF.

This clonotype appeared many times. This sequence joins TRBV12-3 or TRBV12-4 and TRBJ2-2; D gene uncertain. There are 14 residues in the CDR3. V lost 6 bases and J lost 2, with 10 bases in between. This CDR3 is CASSHRINTGELFF. The CDR3 bases are TGTGCCAGCAGCCATAGAATCAACACCGGGGAGCTGTTTTTT.

This clonotype has at least ten counts. The chain carries TRBV24-1 and TRBJ2-1; D is uncertain. Germline CDR1 is KGHDR and CDR2 is SFDVKD. The V and J ends lost 2 bases and 6 bases respectively, with 4 bases between them. The length of the CDR3 is 12 residues. CDR3 sequence reads: CATSDYPNEQFF. The CDR3 region has the DNA TGTGCCACCAGTGATTATCCCAATGAGCAGTTCTTC.

With respect to this clonotype: A much larger clone lies a single base off, so this may be a read error. The V call is TRBV12-3 or TRBV12-4, the J call TRBJ2-6; D ambiguous. The CDR3 is 14 amino acids. The CDR3 protein is CATSLMTGANVLTF. CDR3 bases: TGTGCCACCAGTTTAATGACTGGGGCCAACGTCCTGACTTTC.